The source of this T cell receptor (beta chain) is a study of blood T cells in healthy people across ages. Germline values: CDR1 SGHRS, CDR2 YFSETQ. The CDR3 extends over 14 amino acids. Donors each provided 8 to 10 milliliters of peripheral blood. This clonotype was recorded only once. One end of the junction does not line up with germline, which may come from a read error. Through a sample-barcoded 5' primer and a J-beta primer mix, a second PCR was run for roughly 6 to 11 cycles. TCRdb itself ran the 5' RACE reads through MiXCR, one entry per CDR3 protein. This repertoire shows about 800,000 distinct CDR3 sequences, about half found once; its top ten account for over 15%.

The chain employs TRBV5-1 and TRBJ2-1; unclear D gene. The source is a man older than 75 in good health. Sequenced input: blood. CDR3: CAGSLLLSRDEQFF. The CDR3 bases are TGCGCCGGCAGCTTGTTGTTAAGTAGAGATGAGCAGTTCTTC.